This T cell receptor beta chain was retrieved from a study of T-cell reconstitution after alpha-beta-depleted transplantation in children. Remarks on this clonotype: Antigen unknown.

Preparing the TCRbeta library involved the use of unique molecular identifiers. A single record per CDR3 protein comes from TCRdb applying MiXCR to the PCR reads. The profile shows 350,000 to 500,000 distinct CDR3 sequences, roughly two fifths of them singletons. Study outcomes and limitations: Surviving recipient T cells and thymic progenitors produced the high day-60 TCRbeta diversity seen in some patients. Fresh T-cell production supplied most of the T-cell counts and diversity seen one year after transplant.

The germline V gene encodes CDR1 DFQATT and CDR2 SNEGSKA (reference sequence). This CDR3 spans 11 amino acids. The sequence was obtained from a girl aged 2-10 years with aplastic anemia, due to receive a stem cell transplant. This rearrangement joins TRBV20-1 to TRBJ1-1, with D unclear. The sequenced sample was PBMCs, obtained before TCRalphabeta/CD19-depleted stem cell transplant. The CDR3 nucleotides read TGCGCCCGGGATTCGAACACTGAAGCTTTCTTT. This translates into CARDSNTEAFF.